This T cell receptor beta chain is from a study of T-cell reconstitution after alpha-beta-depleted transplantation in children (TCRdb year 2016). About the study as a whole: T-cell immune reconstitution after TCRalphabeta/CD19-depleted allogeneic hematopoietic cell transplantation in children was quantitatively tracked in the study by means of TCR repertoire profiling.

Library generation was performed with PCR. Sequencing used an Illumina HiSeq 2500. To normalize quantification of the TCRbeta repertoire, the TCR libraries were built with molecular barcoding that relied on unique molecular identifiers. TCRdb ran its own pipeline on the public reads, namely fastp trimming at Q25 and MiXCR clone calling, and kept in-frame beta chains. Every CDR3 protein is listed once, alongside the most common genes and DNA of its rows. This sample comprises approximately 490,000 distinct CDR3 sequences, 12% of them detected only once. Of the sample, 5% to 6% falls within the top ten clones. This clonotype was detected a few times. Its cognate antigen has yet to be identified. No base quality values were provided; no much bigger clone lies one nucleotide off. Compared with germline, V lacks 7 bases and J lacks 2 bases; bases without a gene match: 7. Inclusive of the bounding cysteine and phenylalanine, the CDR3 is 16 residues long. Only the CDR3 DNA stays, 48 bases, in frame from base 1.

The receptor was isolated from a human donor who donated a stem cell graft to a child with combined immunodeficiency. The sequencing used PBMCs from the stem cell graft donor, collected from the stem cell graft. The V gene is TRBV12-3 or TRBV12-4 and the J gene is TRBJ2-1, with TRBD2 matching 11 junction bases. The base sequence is TGTGCCAGCACCCCCCGACTAGCGGGGCCCTACAATGAGCAGTTCTTC. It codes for CASTPRLAGPYNEQFF.